This passage covers 11 T cell receptor beta chains from one sample sequenced in a study of radiotherapy plus CTLA-4 blockade in lung cancer. Repertoires were generated with immunoSEQ multiplex PCR, while TCRdb's copy carries only in-frame clones and drops some. The sample lists around 70,000 clones, around 83% occurring once. The specimen comprised peripheral blood, sampled from a patient treated with radiotherapy plus ipilimumab. The source is a human donor with non-small cell lung cancer who had a partial response to radiotherapy plus ipilimumab.

This chain connects TRBV7-9 to TRBJ2-2; D is uncertain. Germline lookup yields CDR1 SEHNR and CDR2 FQNEAQ (reference sequence). This CDR3 contains 15 residues. V gave up 5 bases and J gave up 3 bases, with 13 bases separating them. CDR3 loop: CASSLNRGDTGELFF. The DNA of the CDR3 is TGTGCCAGCAGCCTAAATAGAGGAGACACCGGGGAGCTGTTTTTT.

J is TRBJ2-7 and V is TRBV18; D possibly corresponds to TRBD1 (6 bases). V lost 3 bases, J lost 5 bases, and 8 bases lay in between. Germline loops: CDR1 KGHSH, CDR2 LQKENI. CDR3 length: 12 residues. The CDR3 loop reads CASSPRDNEQYF. As DNA, the CDR3 is TGTGCCAGCTCACCCCGGGACAACGAGCAGTACTTC.

Here the CDR3 DNA reads TGTGCCAGCAGCTTAAGGAAAGAGGGTTCACCCCTCCACTTT. Translated: CASSLRKEGSPLHF. The V call is TRBV7-3, the J call TRBJ1-6; D is unresolved. The CDR3 has 14 amino acids. V was pared by 1 base and J by 9 bases, with 10 bases between. The V gene's germline CDR1 is SGHTA and CDR2 FQGTGA. Full variable domain (rest looked up from reference TRBV7-3 and TRBJ1-6): GAGVSQTPSNKVTEKGKYVELRCDPISGHTALYWYRQSLGQGPEFLIYFQGTGAADDSGLPNDRFFAVRPEGSVSTLKIQRTERGDSAVYLCASSLRKEGSPLHFGNGTRLTVT.

This clone appeared once. V usage is TRBV30 and J usage is TRBJ2-6, with D possibly matching TRBD1 (6 bases). CDR3 length: 15 residues. Germline V gene data show CDR1 as GTSNPN and CDR2 as SVGIG (reference sequence). Trimming cost V 5 bases and J 4 bases, with 15 bases left between them. The CDR3 loop reads CAWGQQGAGANVLTF. The CDR3 region has the DNA TGTGCCTGGGGTCAACAGGGTGCCGGGGCCAACGTCCTGACTTTC.

This chain connects TRBV28 to TRBJ2-3; no clear D. There are 13 residues in the CDR3. The V gene lost 6 bases and the J gene lost 1 base, with 8 bases spanning the gap. Germline CDR1 reads MDHEN; CDR2 reads SYDVKM. The CDR3 DNA reads as TGTGCCAGCAGGGGCAGGCGCACAGATACGCAGTATTTT. Its protein is CASRGRRTDTQYF.

The chain uses TRBV7-9 and TRBJ1-5, with 10 bases lining up with TRBD1. Germline CDR1 and CDR2: SEHNR and FQNEAQ (reference sequence). This CDR3 comprises 15 residues. V was clipped by 5 bases and J by 7 bases; unmatched bases: 8. CDR3 protein: CASSLGTGVGQPQHF. The CDR3 DNA reads TGTGCCAGCAGCCTCGGGACAGGGGTGGGCCAGCCCCAGCATTTT. Filled out from reference TRBV7-9 and TRBJ1-5, the complete variable domain reads DTGVSQNPRHKITKRGQNVTFRCDPISEHNRLYWYRQTLGQGPEFLTYFQNEAQLEKSRLLSDRFSAERPKGSFSTLEIQRTEQGDSAMYLCASSLGTGVGQPQHFGDGTRLSIL.

The DNA of the CDR3 is TGCGCCAGCAGCAGGACAGGGGGAGGAAGCACTGAAGCTTTCTTT. This gives the protein CASSRTGGGSTEAFF. The chain links TRBV5-1 to TRBJ1-1; TRBD1 aligns across 10 bases. V lost 4 bases, J lost 4 bases, and 7 bases stayed unmatched. CDR1 is SGHRS, CDR2 YFSETQ, per germline. This CDR3 is built from 15 residues.

This chain connects TRBV6-6 to TRBJ1-1; possibly TRBD1 for D (5 bases). V was shortened by 5 bases and J by 1 base, with 11 bases between the two germline ends. This CDR3 is built from 14 residues. From germline, CDR1 is MNHNY and CDR2 SVGAGI (reference sequence). CDR3: CASSGQQENTEAFF. The CDR3 DNA reads as TGTGCCAGCAGTGGTCAACAGGAGAACACTGAAGCTTTCTTT.

The V call is TRBV2, the J call TRBJ2-2; D remains ambiguous. Germline V lookup: CDR1 SNHLY, CDR2 FYNNEI. This CDR3 has 12 residues. V gave up 7 bases and J gave up 2 bases, with 5 bases separating them. The CDR3 nucleotides read TGTGCCAGCACCTTTAACACCGGGGAGCTGTTTTTT. Translating gives CASTFNTGELFF. Full variable domain (remainder filled in from reference TRBV2 and TRBJ2-2): EPEVTQTPSHQVTQMGQEVILRCVPISNHLYFYWYRQILGQKVEFLVSFYNNEISEKSEIFDDQFSVERPDGSNFTLKIRSTKLEDSAMYFCASTFNTGELFFGEGSRLTVL.

The chain employs TRBV19 and TRBJ2-5, with 9 nucleotides matching TRBD2. V trimming: 2 bases; J trimming: 5 bases; junction bases outside the gene matches: 12. CDR1 LNHDA and CDR2 SQIVND come from the germline V gene (reference sequence). The CDR3 length is 17 residues. CDR3 nucleotides: TGTGCCAGTAGTATACCCCGGGGTAGCGGGAGTCGGGAGACCCAGTACTTC. It is translated as CASSIPRGSGSRETQYF.

The chain carries TRBV2 and TRBJ2-3; 13 bases are a match to TRBD2. From germline, CDR1 is SNHLY and CDR2 FYNNEI. The CDR3 runs to 15 residues. V lost 3 bases, J lost 6 bases, and 3 bases stayed unmatched. CDR3 amino acids: CASSDGTSGIDTQYF. The CDR3 DNA is TGTGCCAGCAGTGATGGGACTAGCGGGATCGATACGCAGTATTTT.